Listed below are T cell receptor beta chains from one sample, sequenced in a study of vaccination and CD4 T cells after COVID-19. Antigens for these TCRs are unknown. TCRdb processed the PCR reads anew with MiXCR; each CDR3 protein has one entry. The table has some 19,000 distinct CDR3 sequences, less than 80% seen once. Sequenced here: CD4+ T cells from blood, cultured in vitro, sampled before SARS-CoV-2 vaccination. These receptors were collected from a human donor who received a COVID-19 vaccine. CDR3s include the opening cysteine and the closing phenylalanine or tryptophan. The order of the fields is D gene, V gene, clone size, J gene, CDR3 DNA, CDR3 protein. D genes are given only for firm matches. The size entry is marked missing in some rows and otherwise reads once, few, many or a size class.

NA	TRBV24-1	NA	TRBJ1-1	TGTGCCACCAGTGACCCTAAACAGGGAGCTAACACTGAAGCTTTCTTT	CATSDPKQGANTEAFF
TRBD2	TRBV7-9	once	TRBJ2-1	TGTGCCAGCAGCCAAGGACTAGCGGGGCAGCGTAACAATGAGCAGTTCTTC	CASSQGLAGQRNNEQFF
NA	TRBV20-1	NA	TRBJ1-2	TGCAGTGCTAGAGAGGGCAAGATGGACGGTATCTATGGCTACACCTTC	CSAREGKMDGIYGYTF
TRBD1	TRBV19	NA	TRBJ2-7	TGTGCCAGTAGTAACGACCCCGGGACAGCTTACGAGCAGTACTTC	CASSNDPGTAYEQYF
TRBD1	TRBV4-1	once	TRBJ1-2	TGCGCCAGCAGCCAAGATTGGGGGACAGGGAGAAACCTAGGAGGCTACACCTTC	CASSQDWGTGRNLGGYTF
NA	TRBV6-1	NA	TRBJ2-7	TGTGCCAGCAGTATTGACCTCTACGAGCAGTACTTC	CASSIDLYEQYF
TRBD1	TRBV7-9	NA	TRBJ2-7	TGTGCCAGCAGCCCCCGACAGGGATTTTCCTACGAGCAGTACTTC	CASSPRQGFSYEQYF
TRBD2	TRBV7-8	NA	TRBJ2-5	TGTGCCAGCGGGGGGGGAGACTTCCAAGAGACCCAGTACTTC	CASGGGDFQETQYF
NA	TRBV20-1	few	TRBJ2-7	TGCAGTGCTAGAGACGCGGGACTCCTCTACGAGCAGTACTTC	CSARDAGLLYEQYF
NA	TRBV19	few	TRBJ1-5	TGTGCCAGTAGTATGTTGATACAGAGTAATCAGCCCCAGCATTTT	CASSMLIQSNQPQHF